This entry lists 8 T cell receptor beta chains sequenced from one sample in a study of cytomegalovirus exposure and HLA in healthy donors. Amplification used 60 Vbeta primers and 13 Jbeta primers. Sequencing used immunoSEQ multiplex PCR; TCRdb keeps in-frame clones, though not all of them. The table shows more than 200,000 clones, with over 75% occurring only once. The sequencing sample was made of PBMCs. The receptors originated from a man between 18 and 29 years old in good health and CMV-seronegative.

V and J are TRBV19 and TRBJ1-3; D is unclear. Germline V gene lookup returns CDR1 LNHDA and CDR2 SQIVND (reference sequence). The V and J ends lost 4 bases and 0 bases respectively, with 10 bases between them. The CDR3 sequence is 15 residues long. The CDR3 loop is CASSRSGVSGNTIYF. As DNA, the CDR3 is TGTGCCAGTAGTAGGTCAGGCGTCTCTGGAAACACCATATATTTT.

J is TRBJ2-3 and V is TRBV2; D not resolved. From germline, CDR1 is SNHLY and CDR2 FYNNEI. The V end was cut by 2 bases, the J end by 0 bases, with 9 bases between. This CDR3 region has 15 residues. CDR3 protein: CASSEMSLSTDTQYF. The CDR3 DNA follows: TGTGCCAGCAGTGAAATGTCCCTCAGCACAGATACGCAGTATTTT.

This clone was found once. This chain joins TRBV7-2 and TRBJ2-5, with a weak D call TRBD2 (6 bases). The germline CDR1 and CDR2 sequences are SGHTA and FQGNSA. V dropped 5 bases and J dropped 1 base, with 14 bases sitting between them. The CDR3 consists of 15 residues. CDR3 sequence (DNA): TGTGCCAGCAGCACCACCCCGACTAGCCAAGAGACCCAGTACTTC. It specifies CASSTTPTSQETQYF.

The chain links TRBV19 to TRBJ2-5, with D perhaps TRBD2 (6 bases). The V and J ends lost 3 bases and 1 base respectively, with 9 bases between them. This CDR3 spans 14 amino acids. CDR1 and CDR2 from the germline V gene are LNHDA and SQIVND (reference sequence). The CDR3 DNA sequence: TGTGCCAGTAGTATCCCGGGGGTCCAAGAGACCCAGTACTTC. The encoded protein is CASSIPGVQETQYF.

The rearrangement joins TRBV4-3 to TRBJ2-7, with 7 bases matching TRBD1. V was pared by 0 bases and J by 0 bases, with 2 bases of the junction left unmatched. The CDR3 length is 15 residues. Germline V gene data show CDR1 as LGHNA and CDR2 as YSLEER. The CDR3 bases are TGCGCCAGCAGCCAAGAAAGGACAGGCTCCTACGAGCAGTACTTC. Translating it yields CASSQERTGSYEQYF.

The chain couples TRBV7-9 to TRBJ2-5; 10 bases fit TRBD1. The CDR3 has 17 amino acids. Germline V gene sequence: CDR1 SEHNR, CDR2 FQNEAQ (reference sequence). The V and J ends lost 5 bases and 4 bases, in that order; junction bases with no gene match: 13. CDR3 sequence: CASSRLLGQGERETQYF. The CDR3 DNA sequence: TGTGCCAGCAGCCGACTCCTAGGACAGGGGGAGCGAGAGACCCAGTACTTC.

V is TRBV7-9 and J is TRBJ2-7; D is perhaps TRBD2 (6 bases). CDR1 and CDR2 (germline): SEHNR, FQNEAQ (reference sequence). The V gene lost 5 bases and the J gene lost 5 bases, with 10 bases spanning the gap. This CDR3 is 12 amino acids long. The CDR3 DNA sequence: TGTGCCAGCAGCCCCGCGGGGAACGAGCAGTACTTC. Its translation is CASSPAGNEQYF.

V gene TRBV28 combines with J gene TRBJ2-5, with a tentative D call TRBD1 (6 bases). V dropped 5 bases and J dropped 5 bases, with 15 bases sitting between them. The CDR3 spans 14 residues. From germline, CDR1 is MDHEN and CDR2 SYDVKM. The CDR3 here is CASSLPGAGETQYF. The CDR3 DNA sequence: TGTGCCAGCAGTCTTCCAGGGGCCGGGGAGACCCAGTACTTC.